These 13 T cell receptor beta chains originate from one sample sequenced in a study of blood T cell repertoires in COVID-19. Produced via immunoSEQ multiplex PCR; TCRdb's table is partial and in-frame only. The table includes 150,000 to 200,000 clones, about 86% detected once. The specimen sequenced was peripheral blood. The origin of the receptors is a woman in her 30s with active or convalescent COVID-19.

CDR3 sequence: CASSLGLRLAGLFYNEQFF. For the CDR3, the DNA is TGTGCCAGCAGCTTAGGCCTTCGACTAGCGGGACTCTTTTACAATGAGCAGTTCTTC. V gene TRBV7-9 combines with J gene TRBJ2-1; 11 nucleotides align to TRBD2. This CDR3 has 19 residues. Unmatched junction bases numbered 12, after V lost 1 base and J lost 4 bases. Looked up from germline, CDR1 is SEHNR and CDR2 is FQNEAQ (reference sequence).

The CDR3 spells CSVATGSGNTIYF. The CDR3 coding sequence is TGCAGCGTAGCGACAGGGTCTGGAAACACCATATATTTT. This chain uses TRBV29-1 with TRBJ1-3, with 7 positions matching TRBD1. The CDR3 is made up of 13 amino acids. The V gene end was trimmed by 6 bases and the J gene end by 1 base; junction bases not matched to a gene: 3. Germline lookup yields CDR1 SQVTM and CDR2 ANQGSEA.

The chain recombines TRBV6-5 with TRBJ2-3; weak D call: TRBD2 (5 bases). Germline CDR1 is MNHEY and CDR2 is SVGAGI. With 7 bases removed from V and 3 bases from J, the gap between germline ends came to 11 bases. The CDR3 length is 13 residues. This chain's CDR3 is CASTRRGTDTQYF. DNA for the CDR3: TGTGCCAGCACCCGACGAGGGACAGATACGCAGTATTTT.

This clone was observed a single time. The chain couples TRBV5-1 to TRBJ2-1; possible D gene TRBD2, 6 bases. The CDR3 spans 12 residues. V lost 3 bases to trimming and J lost 8 bases, with 9 bases between them. Germline V gene data show CDR1 as SGHRS and CDR2 as YFSETQ. CDR3 nucleotide sequence: TGCGCCAGCAGCTGGGACTTCTATGAGCAGTTCTTC. This sequence encodes CASSWDFYEQFF.

V usage is TRBV5-6 and J usage is TRBJ1-5; 7 bases line up with TRBD1. Germline values: CDR1 SGHDT, CDR2 YYEEEE. Trimming at V came to 4 bases and at J to 0 bases, leaving 4 bases not matched to a gene. The CDR3 runs 15 residues. The DNA for the CDR3 is TGTGCCAGCAGCCTGGGACAGCTTAGCAATCAGCCCCAGCATTTT. This translates into CASSLGQLSNQPQHF.

The J gene is TRBJ1-4, the V gene TRBV5-1; the D is unclear. Trimming left V 1 base short and J 6 bases short, with 13 bases between. Germline lookup yields CDR1 SGHRS and CDR2 YFSETQ. CDR3 size: 15 residues. CDR3 sequence (DNA): TGCGCCAGCAGCTTGAACAGACCAACGGATGAAAAACTGTTTTTT. As protein: CASSLNRPTDEKLFF.

This clone was found once. The chain has TRBV19 and TRBJ1-5; 9 bases map to TRBD1. Germline values: CDR1 LNHDA, CDR2 SQIVND (reference sequence). The CDR3 runs to 16 residues. J was trimmed by 0 bases and V by 5 bases; bases with no gene match: 5. The DNA of the CDR3 is TGTGCCAGTAGTCCCCAGGACAGGGGTAGCAATCAGCCCCAGCATTTT. Residues: CASSPQDRGSNQPQHF.

V is TRBV9 and J is TRBJ1-2, with unresolved D. Germline V gene data show CDR1 as SGDLS and CDR2 as YYNGEE. The CDR3 is made up of 16 amino acids. V shed 0 bases and J shed 5 bases, with 17 bases lying between them. CDR3 nucleotides: TGTGCCAGCAGCGTAGGGACGGGGAGACTCGTTTATGGCTACACCTTC. Translated: CASSVGTGRLVYGYTF.

This clone has just one count. The chain carries TRBV6-2 or TRBV6-3 and TRBJ2-2; D gene unclear. The CDR3 runs 13 residues. The V end lost 5 bases, the J end lost 7 bases, and 11 bases lay between the germline ends. Germline lookup yields CDR1 MNHEY and CDR2 SVGEGT. CDR3 amino acids: CASSLEVLGELFF. The CDR3 nucleotides are TGTGCCAGCAGTCTTGAGGTCCTCGGGGAGCTGTTTTTT.

Only a few counts were recorded for this clone. The chain carries TRBV12-3 or TRBV12-4 and TRBJ2-3, with D tentatively TRBD2 (5 bases). Trimming took off 5 bases at V and 6 bases at J, with 12 bases between the two ends. The CDR3 consists of 13 residues. The CDR3 coding sequence is TGTGCCAGCAGTACGGACTCTTTGGATACGCAGTATTTT. Translation: CASSTDSLDTQYF.

The gene calls are TRBV7-2 and TRBJ1-2, with no clear D. The CDR3 has 14 amino acids. Germline V gene data show CDR1 as SGHTA and CDR2 as FQGNSA. Trimming pared 4 bases from V and 4 bases from J, leaving 13 bases between. Written as DNA, the CDR3 is TGTGCCAGCAGCTCCCAACTCGGTATCTATGGCTACACCTTC. Residues: CASSSQLGIYGYTF. Filled out from reference TRBV7-2 and TRBJ1-2, the complete variable domain reads GAGVSQSPSNKVTEKGKDVELRCDPISGHTALYWYRQSLGQGLEFLIYFQGNSAPDKSGLPSDRFSAERTGGSVSTLTIQRTQQEDSAVYLCASSSQLGIYGYTFGSGTRLTVV.

The chain combines TRBV6-1 with TRBJ2-7, with D maybe TRBD1 (5 bases). The ends were cut back, 2 bases at V and 4 bases at J, with 15 bases in the middle. CDR3 length: 15 amino acids. Germline V gene lookup returns CDR1 MNHNS and CDR2 SASEGT. The CDR3 spells CASSEYDRESYEQYF. The CDR3 DNA is TGTGCCAGCAGTGAATATGACAGAGAATCTTACGAGCAGTACTTC.

The J gene is TRBJ1-4, the V gene TRBV15; 9 nucleotides match TRBD1. Germline CDR1 is LNHNV and CDR2 is YYDKDF (reference sequence). The V segment lost 5 bases and the J segment 3 bases; nucleotides outside the gene matches: 4. The CDR3 runs to 15 residues. CDR3 DNA: TGTGCCACCAGCGGAAACAGGGGGCCTAATGAAAAACTGTTTTTT. Amino acids: CATSGNRGPNEKLFF.